A selection of T cell receptor beta chains follows, all from one sample in a study of radiotherapy plus CTLA-4 blockade in lung cancer. Libraries were prepared by immunoSEQ multiplex PCR; TCRdb keeps only in-frame clonotypes and omits some of them. Counted here are about 120,000 clones, about 87% occurring once; the ten biggest clones make up about 7%. The starting material was peripheral blood, obtained from a patient treated with radiotherapy plus ipilimumab. These receptors all come from a human donor with non-small cell lung cancer that progressed on radiotherapy plus ipilimumab. Both conserved end residues are part of each CDR3.

j_call | v_call | cdr3_aa
TRBJ1-5 | TRBV30 | CAWSGARGNQPQHF
TRBJ1-2 | TRBV12-5 | CASGLVLGSGVYYGYTF
TRBJ2-1 | TRBV2 | CASRRRPPGLAGGHEQFF
TRBJ2-1 | TRBV15 | CATSRDRDTRQFF
TRBJ2-7 | TRBV6-1 | CASSVVGEQYF
TRBJ2-7 | TRBV7-9 | CASSPLNEQYF
TRBJ2-3 | TRBV7-9 | CASSTTSGRTDTQYF
TRBJ2-2 | TRBV6-1 | CASSEATGELFF
TRBJ1-5 | TRBV27 | CASSRRTDSNQPQHF
TRBJ2-7 | TRBV11-2 | CASSLGTGNMNLLYEQYF
TRBJ1-1 | TRBV19 | CASSWDRLAEAFF
TRBJ2-7 | TRBV25-1 | CASSGWVGPYEQYF
TRBJ2-1 | TRBV19 | CASRSRDNEQFF
TRBJ2-2 | TRBV7-2 | CASSLTSGANTGELFF
TRBJ2-5 | TRBV27 | CASARTSGNKETQYF
TRBJ2-2 | TRBV7-8 | CASSFLTGSFAGELFF
NA | TRBV7-8 | CASLAPTTAYEQYF
TRBJ1-4 | TRBV19 | CASSILGARNEKLFF
TRBJ1-4 | TRBV2 | CASSRDRSNEKLFF
TRBJ2-1 | TRBV14 | CASSRRGASSAQFF
TRBJ1-1 | TRBV18 | CASSPGTGGYTEAFF
TRBJ2-7 | TRBV4-1 | CASSQEEGLAQYEQYF
TRBJ2-1 | TRBV7-3 | CASSPEQRSLPYNEQFF
TRBJ1-5 | TRBV6-1 | CASSEAGNQPQHF
TRBJ2-1 | TRBV10-2 | CASSGLEYSNEQFF
TRBJ1-1 | TRBV7-8 | CASSIRTGLGVTEAFF
TRBJ2-3 | TRBV2 | CASSDLREWGDTQYF
TRBJ2-1 | TRBV6-1 | CASSPQGGDQQFF
TRBJ2-7 | TRBV2 | CASSEASPYEQYF
TRBJ2-7 | TRBV11-3 | CASSLRGGQGGDEQYF
TRBJ1-2 | TRBV2 | CASSESETGPYGYTF
TRBJ1-1 | TRBV18 | CASSPQGTENTEAFF
TRBJ1-6 | TRBV5-1 | CASSLSGQNTSPLHF
TRBJ2-1 | TRBV27 | CASSLTASGRPPSYNEQFF
TRBJ2-7 | TRBV15 | CATSRDAYEQYF
TRBJ2-3 | TRBV5-1 | CASSQDRTDTQYF
TRBJ1-5 | TRBV7-9 | CASSFSGPGNQPQHF
TRBJ1-5 | TRBV7-9 | CASSTGTGNQPQHF
TRBJ2-1 | TRBV5-8 | CASSFGNYNSYNEQFF
TRBJ2-2 | TRBV5-1 | CASSWTSGNTGELFF
TRBJ2-1 | TRBV4-2 | CASSRTSGNNEQFF
TRBJ2-7 | TRBV7-3 | CASSPGVSGYEQYF
TRBJ2-5 | TRBV11-2 | CASSPNGVQETQYF
TRBJ2-2 | TRBV7-3 | CASSLLGGNTGELFF
TRBJ2-5 | TRBV19 | CASRPRTSGSQYF
TRBJ1-4 | TRBV11-2 | CASRRRPGENNEKLFF
TRBJ2-3 | TRBV19 | CASSIMVWSDTQYF
TRBJ1-1 | TRBV6-5 | CASSYSRAHLNTEAFF
TRBJ1-1 | TRBV7-9 | CASSSLTWGAWEAFF
TRBJ2-7 | TRBV7-6 | CASSLASGSSYEQYF
TRBJ2-1 | TRBV4-2 | CASSPSGAGVEQFF
TRBJ1-2 | TRBV18 | CASSPGRDAYRYTF
TRBJ1-2 | TRBV5-6 | CASSSTGNGYTF
TRBJ2-7 | TRBV5-1 | CASSREPSGTYEQYF